Below, 12 T cell receptor beta chains from the same sample are listed, as sequenced in a study of blood T cell repertoires in COVID-19. Clones were sequenced by immunoSEQ multiplex PCR, and TCRdb holds only the in-frame ones, with some missing. Here the sample spans 150,000 or so clones, 75% to 95% being singletons. The sequenced sample was peripheral blood. These TCRs come from a man aged 50 to 59 with acute or convalescent COVID-19.

The chain carries TRBV7-2 and TRBJ2-2, with 7 bases fitting TRBD1. CDR1 and CDR2 (germline): SGHTA, FQGNSA. V was pared by 6 bases and J by 6 bases, with 4 bases of the junction left unmatched. CDR3 size: 13 residues. CDR3 DNA: TGTGCCAGCAGGGAACAGGGGCCCGGGGAGCTGTTTTTT. The encoded protein is CASREQGPGELFF.

V is TRBV24-1 and J is TRBJ1-3; 8 nucleotides align to TRBD1. The CDR3 spans 14 residues. The junction had 1 base not matched to a gene; V was cut back by 5 bases and J by 2 bases. Germline CDR1 and CDR2: KGHDR and SFDVKD. The CDR3 is CATSATGAGNTIYF. The CDR3 DNA sequence: TGTGCCACCAGTGCGACAGGGGCTGGAAACACCATATATTTT.

Only a few counts were recorded for this clone. This rearrangement joins TRBV10-3 to TRBJ2-3; the match to TRBD2 covers 10 bases. After removal of 4 bases from V and 4 bases from J, the junction contained 5 bases not matched to a gene. This CDR3 is built from 15 residues. In germline, CDR1 is ENHRY, CDR2 SYGVKD. The DNA for the CDR3 is TGTGCCATCAGTGCAGCGGGGGGGCAGGCAGATACGCAGTATTTT. It codes for CAISAAGGQADTQYF.

The V call is TRBV27, the J call TRBJ2-1, with 12 bases identical to TRBD2. After removal of 7 bases from V and 7 bases from J, the junction contained 11 bases not matched to a gene. This CDR3 is built from 16 residues. Germline V gene sequence: CDR1 MNHEY, CDR2 SMNVEV (reference sequence). The CDR3 region has the DNA TGTGCCAGCACTCCCTTGACTAGCGGGGGAGGAAATGAGCAGTTCTTC. This translates into CASTPLTSGGGNEQFF.

This chain uses TRBV28 with TRBJ2-7; 10 positions match TRBD2. This CDR3 is 13 amino acids long. V trimming: 10 bases; J trimming: 4 bases; junction bases outside the gene matches: 7. Germline V lookup: CDR1 MDHEN, CDR2 SYDVKM. CDR3 in amino acids: CATTLAGRYEQYF. The CDR3, as DNA: TGTGCCACAACACTAGCGGGAAGGTACGAGCAGTACTTC. The full variable domain, rest sourced from reference TRBV28 and TRBJ2-7, is DVKVTQSSRYLVKRTGEKVFLECVQDMDHENMFWYRQDPGLGLRLIYFSYDVKMKEKGDIPEGYSVSREKKERFSLILESASTNQTSMYLCATTLAGRYEQYFGPGTRLTVT.

The rearrangement joins TRBV28 to TRBJ1-2; 9 bases fit TRBD1. Germline lookup yields CDR1 MDHEN and CDR2 SYDVKM. The CDR3 spans 15 residues. V was pared by 6 bases and J by 2 bases, with 7 bases of the junction left unmatched. CDR3 loop: CASRTPGTGNYGYTF. CDR3 coding DNA: TGTGCCAGCAGGACCCCGGGGACAGGGAACTATGGCTACACCTTC.

DNA for the CDR3: TGTGCCAGCACACTGCTCTCTGGGGCCAACGTCCTGACTTTC. It translates to CASTLLSGANVLTF. V is TRBV3-1 (or the pseudogene TRBV3-2) and J is TRBJ2-6, with unresolved D. In germline, CDR1 is LGHDT, CDR2 YNNKEL (reference sequence). The length of the CDR3 is 14 residues. V was clipped by 7 bases and J by 0 bases, with 7 bases between them.

The chain joins TRBV29-1 to TRBJ2-1; 8 bases fit TRBD2. V shed 7 bases and J 0 bases; nucleotides not matched to a gene: 14. Germline V lookup: CDR1 SQVTM, CDR2 ANQGSEA. The CDR3 length is 17 residues. The CDR3 reads CSAYQTSAVPSYNEQFF. CDR3 coding DNA: TGCAGCGCCTACCAGACTAGCGCTGTACCCTCCTACAATGAGCAGTTCTTC.

The genes are TRBV5-4 and TRBJ2-5; 9 positions match TRBD2. Germline V lookup: CDR1 SGHNT, CDR2 YYREEE (reference sequence). Germline trimming cut 1 base from V and 4 bases from J; bases unmatched to any gene: 5. This CDR3 has 15 amino acids. The CDR3 here is CASSLWSGGPETQYF. DNA for the CDR3: TGTGCCAGCAGCTTGTGGAGCGGGGGGCCAGAGACCCAGTACTTC.

This rearrangement joins TRBV28 to TRBJ1-2, with 7 bases fitting TRBD1. This CDR3 contains 16 residues. Per germline, CDR1 MDHEN and CDR2 SYDVKM. Germline trimming cut 5 bases from V and 4 bases from J; bases unmatched to any gene: 13. The CDR3 reads CASSLLGQTQSYGYTF. In DNA form, the CDR3 reads TGTGCCAGCAGTCTCCTGGGACAGACCCAAAGCTATGGCTACACCTTC.

This chain joins TRBV6-5 and TRBJ1-1; maybe TRBD1 (6 bases). CDR3 length: 16 amino acids. The V end lost 2 bases, the J end lost 5 bases, and 18 bases lay between the germline ends. Germline V gene data show CDR1 as MNHEY and CDR2 as SVGAGI. The CDR3 DNA sequence: TGTGCCAGCAGTTACGGAACCGGGACACTAGGGACTGAAGCTTTCTTT. Its protein is CASSYGTGTLGTEAFF.

This clone was seen a single time. The chain is built from TRBV28 and TRBJ1-2; perhaps TRBD1 as D (5 bases). CDR1 and CDR2 (germline): MDHEN, SYDVKM. The CDR3 runs 11 residues. Trimming left V 11 bases short and J 2 bases short, with 9 bases between. CDR3 in amino acids: CAVDSNYGYTF. For the CDR3, the DNA is TGTGCCGTCGACAGCAACTATGGCTACACCTTC.